This note documents a single T cell receptor beta chain sequence. It lacks a known antigen. Base qualities were left out, and no much larger clone turns up one base away. This entry comes from a study of patients and donors after allogeneic stem cell transplantation (dated by TCRdb to 2020 to 2022). The trim is 6 bases for V and 3 bases for J, with a gap of 14 bases between the germline ends. CDR1 SNHLY and CDR2 FYNNEI are derived from the germline V gene. From the cysteine through the phenylalanine, the CDR3 covers 15 amino acids. Kept here is only the CDR3 DNA, which spans 45 bases and is read in frame from base 1. Library creation used RT-PCR. Sequencing instrument: NextSeq 550. The raw public reads went through TCRdb reprocessing: fastp at Q25, MiXCR clone calling, in-frame beta chains kept. Each entry is one CDR3 protein sequence, shown with its most common DNA and genes. This sample gives 87,000 or so distinct CDR3 sequences in total; around 5% of them show up just once. Clones ranked in the top ten supply about 3% of the sample.

This receptor was identified in a human donor who was either an allogeneic HSCT recipient or a stem cell or donor lymphocyte infusion donor (not recorded which). It is not recorded whose cells these are; they may come from a transplant donor. This chain joins TRBV2 to TRBJ2-2; a weak D assignment points to TRBD2 (6 bases agree). The source material was blood, either unsorted or a sorted T cell fraction (not recorded which). The DNA is TGTGCCAGCAGCGGGACTCCTAGGGACACCGGGGAGCTGTTTTTT. Translated, it reads CASSGTPRDTGELFF.